A selection of T cell receptor beta chains follows, all from one sample in a study of glioma-infiltrating T cells after dendritic cell vaccination. Generated by immunoSEQ multiplex PCR, the TCRdb table keeps only in-frame clones and is missing some. The repertoire holds under 30,000 clones, with over 85% as singletons. The sequenced sample was blood, obtained after dendritic cell vaccination. These TCRs come from a human donor with glioblastoma. CDR3s include the opening cysteine and the closing phenylalanine or tryptophan. D genes are given only for firm matches. The size of a clone is reported for some rows only, either as once, few or many, or as a class for expanded clones.

TRBJ2-3 TRBV5-1 TRBD2 - CASSLTPSGVTDTQYF TGCGCCAGCAGCTTAACGCCTAGCGGGGTCACAGATACGCAGTATTTT
TRBJ1-2 TRBV7-9 - - CASSLGANPNYGYTF TGTGCCAGCAGCTTAGGGGCCAACCCTAACTATGGCTACACCTTC
TRBJ2-5 TRBV27 - - CASSLGPGQQETQYF TGTGCCAGCAGTTTAGGGCCGGGACAACAAGAGACCCAGTACTTC
TRBJ2-7 TRBV5-1 TRBD1 few CASSAPGQGFYEQYF TGCGCCAGCAGCGCTCCGGGACAGGGGTTCTACGAGCAGTACTTC
TRBJ2-1 TRBV4-2 TRBD2 - CASTLAGSYYNEQFF TGTGCCAGCACCCTAGCGGGGAGCTACTACAATGAGCAGTTCTTC
TRBJ2-5 TRBV15 TRBD2 - CATSRDLAGGLKTQYF TGTGCCACCAGCAGAGATCTAGCGGGGGGTTTAAAGACCCAGTACTTC
TRBJ2-5 TRBV5-4 - once CASTTPQGGQETQYF TGTGCCAGCACCACCCCACAGGGAGGGCAAGAGACCCAGTACTTC
TRBJ2-7 TRBV19 TRBD1 - CASSNPGTGDHEQYF TGTGCCAGTAGTAACCCCGGCACAGGGGATCACGAGCAGTACTTC
TRBJ1-1 TRBV2 - - CASCPTPLNTEAFF TGTGCCAGCTGCCCCACACCTTTGAACACTGAAGCTTTCTTT
TRBJ1-3 TRBV7-6 TRBD1 - CASSLAPTGAGNTIYF TGTGCCAGCAGCTTAGCCCCAACAGGGGCTGGAAACACCATATATTTT
TRBJ2-7 TRBV4-1 - - CASSQDRALTRGYEQYF TGCGCCAGCAGCCAAGATAGGGCCCTTACTAGAGGCTACGAGCAGTACTTC
TRBJ2-7 TRBV7-8 - once CASSPGGLYEQYF TGTGCCAGCAGCCCAGGAGGCCTCTACGAGCAGTACTTC
TRBJ1-5 TRBV10-3 - - CAISEGHDRAQPQHF TGTGCCATCAGTGAGGGACATGATAGAGCTCAGCCCCAGCATTTT
TRBJ1-2 TRBV2 - - CASSERQLFYGYTF TGTGCCAGCAGTGAAAGACAGCTATTCTATGGCTACACCTTC
TRBJ2-7 TRBV19 TRBD1 - CASSYRGNEQYF TGTGCCAGTAGTTACAGGGGGAACGAGCAGTACTTC
TRBJ2-5 TRBV5-1 TRBD1 - CASSARGRETQYF TGCGCCAGCAGCGCCAGGGGGCGGGAGACCCAGTACTTC
TRBJ2-1 TRBV30 - - CAWSVQGPRGIF TGTGCCTGGAGTGTACAAGGACCCCGCGGGATCTTC
TRBJ1-6 TRBV4-1 - - CASSQISLWGQASPLHF TGCGCCAGCAGCCAAATAAGTTTATGGGGGCAGGCTTCACCCCTCCACTTT
TRBJ1-4 TRBV9 TRBD1 few CASSAEGAATNEKLFF TGTGCCAGCAGCGCAGAGGGGGCAGCAACTAATGAAAAACTGTTTTTT
TRBJ2-5 TRBV10-2 - - CASSEAGSPPMETQYF TGCGCCAGCAGTGAGGCGGGCTCCCCCCCAATGGAGACCCAGTACTTC
TRBJ2-1 TRBV6-4 - - CASSDSTYGEQFF TGTGCCAGCAGTGACTCGACATACGGTGAGCAGTTCTTC
TRBJ1-1 TRBV7-9 - - CASSPSEGTSATEAFF TGTGCCAGCAGCCCTAGTGAGGGGACTTCGGCCACTGAAGCTTTCTTT
TRBJ1-4 TRBV5-1 TRBD1 - CASSHGQGYNEKLFF TGCGCCAGCAGCCACGGACAGGGTTATAATGAAAAACTGTTTTTT
TRBJ2-6 TRBV19 - - CASSQGIPGANVLTF TGTGCCAGTAGTCAGGGGATCCCTGGGGCCAACGTCCTGACTTTC
TRBJ2-5 TRBV2 TRBD2 - CASSGLVRGYQETQYF TGTGCCAGCAGTGGTTTGGTGCGGGGGTACCAAGAGACCCAGTACTTC
TRBJ2-1 TRBV5-1 TRBD1 - CASSLIPGQDNEQFF TGCGCCAGCAGCTTGATTCCGGGACAGGACAATGAGCAGTTCTTC
TRBJ2-2 TRBV6-6 - - CATLSFLRTGELFF TGTGCCACCCTATCCTTCCTCCGGACCGGGGAGCTGTTTTTT
TRBJ2-3 TRBV5-6 - - CASSGSRTDTQYF TGTGCCAGCAGCGGTAGTAGAACAGATACGCAGTATTTT
TRBJ1-4 TRBV25-1 - - CASSQTRVVDEKLFF TGTGCCAGCAGTCAAACCAGGGTAGTGGATGAAAAACTGTTTTTT
TRBJ2-3 TRBV7-2 TRBD2 - CASSQTSGGATIIF TGTGCCAGCAGCCAGACTAGCGGGGGGGCCACGATAATTTTT
TRBJ2-1 TRBV7-2 - - CASSPEPTGGPQFF TGTGCCAGCAGCCCTGAGCCAACGGGGGGCCCGCAGTTCTTC
TRBJ1-4 TRBV5-1 - - CASSSAAVGNEKLFF TGCGCCAGCAGCTCAGCAGCGGTGGGTAATGAAAAACTGTTTTTT
TRBJ2-1 TRBV27 - - CASSLYRVTYNEQFF TGTGCCAGCAGTCTATACAGGGTAACCTACAATGAGCAGTTCTTC
TRBJ2-7 TRBV5-1 TRBD2 once CASSRRAGSDEQYF TGCGCCAGCAGCCGGCGAGCGGGGAGTGACGAGCAGTACTTC
TRBJ1-1 TRBV27 - once CASSLFGGENTEAFF TGTGCCAGCAGTTTATTTGGGGGCGAGAACACTGAAGCTTTCTTT
TRBJ2-5 TRBV6-1 TRBD2 - CAAGLGGPLQETQYF TGTGCCGCGGGACTAGGAGGACCTTTACAAGAGACCCAGTACTTC
TRBJ2-7 TRBV5-1 TRBD2 - CASSSSGGTSYEQYF TGCGCCAGCAGCTCTAGCGGGGGAACCTCCTACGAGCAGTACTTC
TRBJ2-1 TRBV4-2 TRBD1 - CASSQQFGTGVYNEQFF TGTGCCAGCAGCCAACAGTTCGGGACAGGGGTATACAATGAGCAGTTCTTC
TRBJ1-1 TRBV6-6 TRBD1 - CASSWTGGSGEAFF TGTGCCAGCAGTTGGACAGGGGGCTCTGGTGAAGCTTTCTTT
TRBJ1-5 TRBV7-2 - - CASSETGTNNQPQHF TGTGCCAGCAGCGAGACCGGGACAAATAACCAGCCCCAGCATTTT